This T cell receptor beta chain was sequenced for a study of blood T cell repertoires in COVID-19. Study-level background: The United States, Italy and Spain supplied acute and convalescent COVID-19 samples.

Sequencing was performed with immunoSEQ multiplex PCR; in TCRdb, only in-frame clones are kept and a portion is missing. The repertoire holds 150,000 to 200,000 clones, roughly 86% seen once, with less than 3.5% in the top ten. Germline CDR1 reads SNHLY; CDR2 reads FYNNEI. V trimming: 9 bases; J trimming: 5 bases; junction bases outside the gene matches: 5. CDR3 length: 12 amino acids. The receptor was derived from a man aged 70-80 years with acute or convalescent COVID-19. This chain uses TRBV2 with TRBJ2-3; 7 bases are shared with TRBD2. Sequencing was carried out using peripheral blood. CDR3: CASRGSGDTQYF. As DNA, the CDR3 is TGTGCCAGTCGCGGGAGCGGAGATACGCAGTATTTT. The full variable domain, with the rest looked up from reference TRBV2 and TRBJ2-3, is EPEVTQTPSHQVTQMGQEVILRCVPISNHLYFYWYRQILGQKVEFLVSFYNNEISEKSEIFDDQFSVERPDGSNFTLKIRSTKLEDSAMYFCASRGSGDTQYFGPGTRLTVL.